This entry features one T cell receptor beta chain sequence. Generated by immunoSEQ multiplex PCR, the TCRdb table keeps only in-frame clones and is missing some. This repertoire shows approximately 160,000 clones, about 96% found once; its top ten account for around 0.9%. The CDR3 extends over 17 amino acids. V lost 1 base, J lost 2 bases, and 8 bases stayed unmatched. Germline CDR1 reads SGHNT; CDR2 reads YYREEE (reference sequence). These data are taken from a study of cytomegalovirus exposure and HLA in healthy donors. The clonotype originates from a woman in her late teens or twenties in good health and CMV-seronegative. The J gene is TRBJ2-5, the V gene TRBV5-4; 10 bases line up with TRBD2. Sequencing was carried out using PBMCs. CDR3 sequence: CASSLTSGVLNQETQYF. CDR3 in DNA: TGTGCCAGCAGCTTGACTAGCGGGGTCCTAAATCAAGAGACCCAGTACTTC.